Below, 2 T cell receptor beta chains from the same sample are listed, as sequenced in a study of blood T cells in healthy people across ages. With a J-beta primer mix and a sample-barcoded 5' primer, a second PCR ran roughly 7 to 11 cycles. TCRdb fed the 5' RACE reads into MiXCR, producing one record per CDR3 protein. The table lists hundreds of thousands of distinct CDR3 sequences, 49% of them singletons. Sequenced sample: blood. Receptors were obtained from a woman aged 55-70 years in good health.

The genes are TRBV18 and TRBJ2-1; TRBD2 matches at 9 bases. With 6 bases clipped from V and 3 bases from J, the junction kept 9 bases outside the gene matches. This CDR3 has 16 residues. Germline values: CDR1 KGHSH, CDR2 LQKENI. The CDR3 region has the DNA TGTGCCAGCTCCGACTACTATAGCGGGAGCTACAATGAGCAGTTCTTC. The encoded protein is CASSDYYSGSYNEQFF.

The rearrangement uses TRBV7-9 and TRBJ2-1; 10 bases align to TRBD1. In germline, CDR1 is SEHNR, CDR2 FQNEAQ (reference sequence). This CDR3 contains 17 residues. J gave up 8 bases and V 2 bases, and 12 bases lay outside the gene matches. CDR3 in DNA: TGTGCCAGCAGCTTACCTGACAGGGACAGGGGTAGTCATGAGCAGTTCTTC. The encoded protein is CASSLPDRDRGSHEQFF.